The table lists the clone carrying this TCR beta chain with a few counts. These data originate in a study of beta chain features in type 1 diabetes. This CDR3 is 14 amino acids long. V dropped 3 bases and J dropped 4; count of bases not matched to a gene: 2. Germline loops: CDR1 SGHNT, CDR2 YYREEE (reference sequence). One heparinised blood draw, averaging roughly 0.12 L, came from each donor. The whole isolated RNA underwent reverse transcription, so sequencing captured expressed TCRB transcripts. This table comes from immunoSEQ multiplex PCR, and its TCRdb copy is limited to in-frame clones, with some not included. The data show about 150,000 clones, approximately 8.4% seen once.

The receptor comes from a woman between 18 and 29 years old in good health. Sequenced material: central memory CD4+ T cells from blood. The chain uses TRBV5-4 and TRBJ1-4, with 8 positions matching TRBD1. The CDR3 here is CASSSGQGNEKLFF. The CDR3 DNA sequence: TGTGCCAGCAGCTCCGGACAGGGTAATGAAAAACTGTTTTTT.